The 6 T cell receptor beta chains in this list originate from one sample, sequenced in a study of cytomegalovirus exposure and HLA in healthy donors. In the PCR, 60 Vbeta and 13 Jbeta primers were used. Libraries were prepared by immunoSEQ multiplex PCR; TCRdb keeps only in-frame clonotypes and omits some of them. The sample includes some 28,000 clones. The sample comprised PBMCs. The receptor source for this set is a man aged 25-45 years in good health and CMV-seronegative.

This chain joins TRBV2 and TRBJ2-3; weak D call: TRBD2 (5 bases). V shed 7 bases and J shed 0 bases, with 14 bases lying between them. Germline CDR1 is SNHLY and CDR2 is FYNNEI. The CDR3 is made up of 15 amino acids. The CDR3 is CASTVGDYSTDTQYF. DNA of the CDR3: TGTGCCAGCACCGTCGGGGATTATAGCACAGATACGCAGTATTTT.

To note about this clone: The same CDR3 can be traced to other DNA sequences in this sample. V and J are TRBV30 and TRBJ1-2, with TRBD1 matching 7 bases. J was trimmed by 4 bases and V by 3 bases; bases with no gene match: 5. Germline V lookup: CDR1 GTSNPN, CDR2 SVGIG (reference sequence). The CDR3 totals 13 residues. CDR3 residues: CAWSRDRPYGYTF. The CDR3 DNA reads TGTGCCTGGAGCCGGGACAGACCCTATGGCTACACCTTC.

The CDR3 is CASSQELTGGNYGYTF. The CDR3 nucleotides are TGCGCCAGCAGCCAGGAGTTGACAGGAGGAAACTATGGCTACACCTTC. V and J are TRBV4-3 and TRBJ1-2, with D perhaps matching TRBD1 (6 bases). Deletions cut 3 bases from V and 2 bases from J, with 16 bases between. The germline CDR1 and CDR2 sequences are LGHNA and YSLEER. This CDR3 region has 16 residues.

V gene TRBV18 combines with J gene TRBJ2-2; the D gene is possibly TRBD2 (5 bases). CDR3 length: 15 residues. Per the germline V gene, CDR1 is KGHSH and CDR2 is LQKENI. Trimming took off 2 bases at V and 3 bases at J, with 10 bases between the two ends. CDR3 protein: CASSPGADYTGELFF. The CDR3, as DNA: TGTGCCAGCTCACCAGGCGCGGACTACACCGGGGAGCTGTTTTTT. Together with reference TRBV18 and TRBJ2-2, the CDR3 gives the full variable domain: NAGVMQNPRHLVRRRGQEARLRCSPMKGHSHVYWYRQLPEEGLKFMVYLQKENIIDESGMPKERFSAEFPKEGPSILRIQQVVRGDSAAYFCASSPGADYTGELFFGEGSRLTVL.

V and J are TRBV5-4 and TRBJ2-2; D not certain. The CDR3 is made up of 14 amino acids. V was cut by 2 bases and J by 1 base, with 6 bases left in between. Germline CDR1 reads SGHNT; CDR2 reads YYREEE (reference sequence). The CDR3 DNA reads TGTGCCAGCAGCTTACCCGGGAACACCGGGGAGCTGTTTTTT. The encoded protein is CASSLPGNTGELFF.

This chain connects TRBV10-2 to TRBJ2-7; no firm D call. The CDR3 covers 11 residues. Trimming shortened V by 7 bases and J by 4 bases, and 8 bases separated the two germline ends. The germline V gene encodes CDR1 WSHSY and CDR2 SAAADI. CDR3 nucleotides: TGCGCCAGCACCGACTTATACGAGCAGTACTTC. This codes for CASTDLYEQYF.